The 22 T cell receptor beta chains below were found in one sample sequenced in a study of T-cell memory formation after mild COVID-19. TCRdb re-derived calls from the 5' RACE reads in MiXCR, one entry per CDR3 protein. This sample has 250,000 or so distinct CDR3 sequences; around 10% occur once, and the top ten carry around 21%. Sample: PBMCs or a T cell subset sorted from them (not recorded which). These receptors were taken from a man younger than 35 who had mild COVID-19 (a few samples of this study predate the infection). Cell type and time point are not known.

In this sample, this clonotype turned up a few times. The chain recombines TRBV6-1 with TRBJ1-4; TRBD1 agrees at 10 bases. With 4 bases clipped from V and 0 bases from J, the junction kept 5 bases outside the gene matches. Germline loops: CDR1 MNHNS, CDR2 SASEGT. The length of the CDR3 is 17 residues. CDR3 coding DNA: TGTGCCAGCAGTGCAAGGGACAGGGGAGCAACTAATGAAAAACTGTTTTTT. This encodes CASSARDRGATNEKLFF.

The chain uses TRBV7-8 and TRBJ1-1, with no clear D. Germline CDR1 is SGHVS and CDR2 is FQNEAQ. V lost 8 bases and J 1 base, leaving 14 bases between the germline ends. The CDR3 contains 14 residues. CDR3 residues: CASDSGGGNTEAFF. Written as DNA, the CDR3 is TGTGCCAGCGATTCCGGTGGCGGGAACACTGAAGCTTTCTTT.

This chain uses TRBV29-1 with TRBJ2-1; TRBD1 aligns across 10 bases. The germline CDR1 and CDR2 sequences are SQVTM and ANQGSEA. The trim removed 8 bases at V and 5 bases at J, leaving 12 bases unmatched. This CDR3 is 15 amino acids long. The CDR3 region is CSIASRDRGHNEQFF. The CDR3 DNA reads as TGCAGCATCGCCAGCCGGGACAGGGGCCACAATGAGCAGTTCTTC.

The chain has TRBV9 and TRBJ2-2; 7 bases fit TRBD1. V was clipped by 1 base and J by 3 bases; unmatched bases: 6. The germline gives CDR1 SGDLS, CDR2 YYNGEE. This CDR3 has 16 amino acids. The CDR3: CASSVLGGADTGELFF. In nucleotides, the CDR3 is TGTGCCAGCAGCGTACTAGGGGGCGCGGACACCGGGGAGCTGTTTTTT.

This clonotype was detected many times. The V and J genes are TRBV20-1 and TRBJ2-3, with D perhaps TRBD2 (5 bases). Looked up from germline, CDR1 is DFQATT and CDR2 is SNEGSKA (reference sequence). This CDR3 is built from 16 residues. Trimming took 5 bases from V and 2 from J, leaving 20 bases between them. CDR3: CSAYPERFPVTDTQYF. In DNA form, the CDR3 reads TGCAGTGCTTACCCTGAGCGGTTCCCCGTCACAGATACGCAGTATTTT.

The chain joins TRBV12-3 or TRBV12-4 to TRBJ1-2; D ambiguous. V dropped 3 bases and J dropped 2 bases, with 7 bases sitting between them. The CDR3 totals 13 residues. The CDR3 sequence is CASSFAGNYGYTF. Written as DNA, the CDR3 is TGTGCCAGCAGTTTTGCCGGGAACTATGGCTACACCTTC.

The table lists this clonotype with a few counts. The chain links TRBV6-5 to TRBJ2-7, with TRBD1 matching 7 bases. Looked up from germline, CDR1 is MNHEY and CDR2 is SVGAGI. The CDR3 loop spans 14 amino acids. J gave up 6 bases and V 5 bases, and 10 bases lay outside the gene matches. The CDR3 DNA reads TGTGCCAGCAGTCACCAGGACAGGAGGCGCGAGCAGTACTTC. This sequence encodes CASSHQDRRREQYF.

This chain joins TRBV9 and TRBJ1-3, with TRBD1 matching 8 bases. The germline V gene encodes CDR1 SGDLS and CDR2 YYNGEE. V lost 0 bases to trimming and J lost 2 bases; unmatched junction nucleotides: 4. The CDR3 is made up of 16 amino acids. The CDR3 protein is CASSVDTGGTGNTIYF. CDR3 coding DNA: TGTGCCAGCAGCGTAGACACAGGGGGTACTGGAAACACCATATATTTT.

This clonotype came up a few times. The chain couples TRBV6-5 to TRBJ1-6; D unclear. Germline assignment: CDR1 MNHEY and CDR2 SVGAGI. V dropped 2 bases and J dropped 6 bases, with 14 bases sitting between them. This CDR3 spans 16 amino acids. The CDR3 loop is CASSYKFWEGNSPLHF. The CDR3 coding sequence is TGTGCCAGCAGTTACAAGTTCTGGGAAGGTAATTCACCCCTCCACTTT.

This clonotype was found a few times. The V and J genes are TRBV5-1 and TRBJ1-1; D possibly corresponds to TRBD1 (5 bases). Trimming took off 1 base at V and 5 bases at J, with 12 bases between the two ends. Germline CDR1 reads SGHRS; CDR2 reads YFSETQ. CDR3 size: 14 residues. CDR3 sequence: CASSLIGAETEAFF. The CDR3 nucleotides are TGCGCCAGCAGCTTGATTGGGGCCGAAACTGAAGCTTTCTTT.

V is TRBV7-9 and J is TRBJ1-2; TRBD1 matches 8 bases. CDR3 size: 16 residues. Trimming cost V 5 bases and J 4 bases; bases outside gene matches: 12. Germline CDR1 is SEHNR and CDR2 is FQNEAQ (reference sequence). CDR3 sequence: CASSPLGQGMRYGYTF. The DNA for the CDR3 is TGTGCCAGCAGCCCACTAGGACAGGGCATGCGCTATGGCTACACCTTC.

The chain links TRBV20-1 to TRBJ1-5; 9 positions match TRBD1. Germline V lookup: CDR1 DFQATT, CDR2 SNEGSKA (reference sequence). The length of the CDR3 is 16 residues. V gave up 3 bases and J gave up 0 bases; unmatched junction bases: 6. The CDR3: CSARGQGLYSNQPQHF. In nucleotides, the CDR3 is TGCAGTGCTAGGGGACAGGGCCTTTATAGCAATCAGCCCCAGCATTTT.

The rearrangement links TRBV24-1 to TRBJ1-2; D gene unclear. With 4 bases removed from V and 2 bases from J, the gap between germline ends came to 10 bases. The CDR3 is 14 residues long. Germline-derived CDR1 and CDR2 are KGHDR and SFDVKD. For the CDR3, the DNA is TGTGCCACCAGTGACCCACTTATAAACTATGGCTACACCTTC. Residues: CATSDPLINYGYTF.

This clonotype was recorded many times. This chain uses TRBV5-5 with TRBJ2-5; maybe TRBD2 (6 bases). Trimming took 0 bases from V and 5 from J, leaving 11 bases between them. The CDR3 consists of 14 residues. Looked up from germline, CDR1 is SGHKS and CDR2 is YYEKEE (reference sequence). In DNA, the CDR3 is TGTGCCAGCAGCTTGGTCGGAGGGGTGGAGACCCAGTACTTC. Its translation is CASSLVGGVETQYF.

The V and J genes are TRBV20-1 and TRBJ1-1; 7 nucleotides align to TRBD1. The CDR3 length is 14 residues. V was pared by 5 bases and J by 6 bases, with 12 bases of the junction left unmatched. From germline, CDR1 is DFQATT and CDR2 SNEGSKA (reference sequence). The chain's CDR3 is CSAEGEQGFPEAFF. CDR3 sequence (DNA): TGCAGTGCTGAGGGGGAACAGGGGTTTCCTGAAGCTTTCTTT.

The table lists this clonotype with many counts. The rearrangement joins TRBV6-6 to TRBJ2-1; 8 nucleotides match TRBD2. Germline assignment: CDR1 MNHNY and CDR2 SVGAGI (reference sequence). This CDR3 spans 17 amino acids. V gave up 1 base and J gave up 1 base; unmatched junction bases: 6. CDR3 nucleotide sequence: TGTGCCAGCAGTTACTATTTCGGGGGGGTGTCCTACAATGAGCAGTTCTTC. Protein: CASSYYFGGVSYNEQFF.

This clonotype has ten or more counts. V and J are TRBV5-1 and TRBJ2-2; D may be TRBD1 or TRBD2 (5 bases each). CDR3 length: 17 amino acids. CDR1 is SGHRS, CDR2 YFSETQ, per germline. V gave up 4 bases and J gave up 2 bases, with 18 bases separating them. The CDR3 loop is CASSPGADWVNTGELFF. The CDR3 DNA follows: TGCGCCAGCAGCCCCGGGGCCGATTGGGTCAACACCGGGGAGCTGTTTTTT.

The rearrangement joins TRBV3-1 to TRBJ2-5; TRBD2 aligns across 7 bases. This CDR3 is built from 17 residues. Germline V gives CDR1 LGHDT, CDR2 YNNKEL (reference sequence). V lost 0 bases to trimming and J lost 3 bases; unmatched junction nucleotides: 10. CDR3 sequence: CASSQDARFAGEETQYF. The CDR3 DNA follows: TGTGCCAGCAGCCAAGACGCAAGATTTGCGGGAGAAGAGACCCAGTACTTC.

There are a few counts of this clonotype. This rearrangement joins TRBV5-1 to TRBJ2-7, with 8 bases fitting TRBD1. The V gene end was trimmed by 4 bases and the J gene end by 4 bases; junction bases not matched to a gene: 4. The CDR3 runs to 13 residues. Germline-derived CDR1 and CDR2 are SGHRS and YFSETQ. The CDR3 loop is CASSTGQGYEQYV. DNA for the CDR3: TGCGCCAGCAGCACAGGACAGGGTTACGAGCAGTACGTC.

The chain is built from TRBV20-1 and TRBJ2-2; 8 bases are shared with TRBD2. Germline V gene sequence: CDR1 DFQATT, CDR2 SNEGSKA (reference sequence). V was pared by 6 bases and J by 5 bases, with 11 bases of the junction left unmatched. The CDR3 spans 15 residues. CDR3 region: CSAIGVAGITGELFF. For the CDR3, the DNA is TGCAGTGCCATAGGAGTAGCGGGGATTACCGGGGAGCTGTTTTTT.

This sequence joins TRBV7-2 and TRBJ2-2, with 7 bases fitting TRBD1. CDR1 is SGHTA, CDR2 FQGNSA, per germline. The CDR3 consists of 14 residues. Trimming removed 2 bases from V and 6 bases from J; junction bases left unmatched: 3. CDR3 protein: CASSLPGGAGELFF. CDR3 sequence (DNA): TGTGCCAGCAGCTTACCAGGGGGTGCCGGGGAGCTGTTTTTT.

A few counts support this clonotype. The CDR3 region has the DNA TGTGCCAGCAGCGAGGTCGACAGGAACTATGGCTACACCTTC. Encoded protein: CASSEVDRNYGYTF. The chain uses TRBV6-2 or TRBV6-3 and TRBJ1-2; a weak D match, TRBD1 (6 bases). The CDR3 runs to 14 residues. Germline loops: CDR1 MNHEY, CDR2 SVGEGT. V lost 6 bases to trimming and J lost 2 bases, with 13 bases between them.